A selection of T cell receptor beta chains follows, all from one sample in a study of T cell responses to AZD1222 COVID-19 vaccine. TCRdb keeps only in-frame clones here, not all; method: immunoSEQ multiplex PCR. This repertoire shows tens of thousands of clones, 60% to 85% found once; its top ten account for under 4.5%. Sequences were derived from peripheral blood, sampled 28 days after the second AZD1222 dose. All receptors derive from an adult who received the AZD1222 COVID-19 vaccine. Each CDR3 is given with its conserved first and last residue. D genes are given only for firm matches. Size is stated for part of the rows, as once, few or many counts, or as a class when the clone is expanded.

V gene	J gene	D gene	clone size	CDR3 protein	CDR3 DNA
TRBV12-3/TRBV12-4	TRBJ1-1	NA	NA	CASSFSGNTEAFF	TGTGCCAGCAGTTTTTCCGGGAACACTGAAGCTTTCTTT
TRBV5-4	TRBJ2-3	TRBD1	NA	CASSPPDRDPDTQYF	TGTGCCAGCAGCCCCCCGGACAGGGACCCAGATACGCAGTATTTT
TRBV7-8	TRBJ1-1	NA	NA	CASSTAPDPTTEAFF	TGTGCCAGCAGCACCGCCCCGGACCCAACAACTGAAGCTTTCTTT
TRBV29-1	TRBJ2-5	TRBD2	NA	CSVPRGAGQETQYF	TGCAGCGTTCCCCGGGGAGCGGGGCAAGAGACCCAGTACTTC
TRBV7-3	TRBJ1-5	NA	NA	CASSPGANQPQHF	TGTGCCAGCAGCCCAGGGGCCAATCAGCCCCAGCATTTT
TRBV3-1/TRBV3-2	TRBJ2-1	NA	NA	CASSHDSSSYNEQFF	TGTGCCAGCAGCCATGACTCGAGCTCCTACAATGAGCAGTTCTTC
TRBV5-4	TRBJ1-1	NA	NA	CASSLESYTEAFF	TGTGCCAGCAGCTTGGAGAGCTACACTGAAGCTTTCTTT
TRBV2	TRBJ1-2	NA	NA	CASSYTPNYGYTF	TGTGCCAGCAGTTACACGCCTAACTATGGCTACACCTTC
TRBV4-3	TRBJ2-3	TRBD2	few	CASSQDPFSGGATDTQYF	TGCGCCAGCAGCCAAGATCCCTTTAGCGGGGGGGCTACAGATACGCAGTATTTT
TRBV28	TRBJ2-7	NA	NA	CASSRDGEQYF	TGTGCCAGCAGCCGGGACGGCGAGCAGTACTTC
TRBV5-1	TRBJ2-5	TRBD2	NA	CASSQSTRGGEETQYF	TGCGCCAGCAGCCAGTCTACGCGGGGGGGAGAAGAGACCCAGTACTTC
TRBV18	TRBJ1-2	NA	NA	CASSPGGADGYTF	TGTGCCAGCTCACCTGGGGGGGCGGATGGCTACACCTTC
TRBV19	TRBJ1-1	NA	NA	CASTWSRDITEAFF	TGTGCCAGTACCTGGAGCCGGGACATCACTGAAGCTTTCTTT
TRBV11-1	TRBJ2-7	NA	NA	CASSPNRGGGLEQYF	TGTGCCAGCAGCCCCAATCGGGGAGGGGGCCTCGAGCAGTACTTC
TRBV29-1	TRBJ1-2	TRBD1	NA	CSVGGQGVGYTF	TGCAGCGTTGGAGGACAGGGGGTCGGCTACACCTTC
TRBV7-2	TRBJ2-1	TRBD2	NA	CASSSLGLAGTYNEQFF	TGTGCCAGCAGCTCCTTAGGACTAGCGGGTACCTACAATGAGCAGTTCTTC
TRBV6-5	TRBJ2-2	NA	few	CASQLANTGELFF	TGTGCCAGTCAACTAGCGAACACCGGGGAGCTGTTTTTT
TRBV14	TRBJ1-1	TRBD1	NA	CASSQVPLAGGGTEAFF	TGTGCCAGCAGCCAAGTACCCCTGGCAGGGGGAGGGACTGAAGCTTTCTTT
TRBV7-6	TRBJ1-3	NA	NA	CASSRRPPDTGNTIYF	TGTGCCAGCAGCCGGCGACCCCCGGACACTGGAAACACCATATATTTT
TRBV19	TRBJ1-6	TRBD1	NA	CASSISRTGVTPLHF	TGTGCCAGTAGTATATCCAGGACAGGGGTAACACCCCTCCACTTT
TRBV7-9	TRBJ1-2	NA	NA	CASSLAGDRANYGYTF	TGTGCCAGCAGCTTAGCGGGGGACCGGGCTAACTATGGCTACACCTTC
TRBV6-5	TRBJ1-1	NA	NA	CASSYEGRGFDEAFF	TGTGCCAGCAGTTACGAGGGCAGGGGCTTCGATGAAGCTTTCTTT
TRBV5-1	TRBJ2-1	TRBD1	once	CASSSRQGTDNEQFF	TGCGCCAGCAGCTCTCGACAGGGGACCGACAATGAGCAGTTCTTC